This T cell receptor (beta chain) was identified during a study of blood T cell repertoires in COVID-19. Germline loops: CDR1 WNHNN, CDR2 SYGVQD (reference sequence). CDR3 length: 16 residues. V lost 2 bases, J lost 5 bases, and 8 bases stayed unmatched. The protocol was immunoSEQ multiplex PCR, while the TCRdb copy is restricted to in-frame clones and leaves out a portion. The sample contains some 110,000 clones, 86% of which appear only once. The V call is TRBV10-1, the J call TRBJ2-3, with 9 bases lining up with TRBD2. Sequencing was carried out using peripheral blood. The sequence came from a man aged 40-49 years with acute or convalescent COVID-19. CDR3 region: CASSENSGSILDTQYF. CDR3 bases: TGCGCCAGCAGTGAGAATAGCGGGAGCATCTTAGATACGCAGTATTTT.